This is a list of T cell receptor beta chains from one sample in a study of T cell responses to AZD1222 COVID-19 vaccine. TCRdb keeps only in-frame clones here, not all; method: immunoSEQ multiplex PCR. The sample yields 150,000 to 200,000 clones, about 90% seen once. This specimen consisted of peripheral blood, obtained 28 days after the second AZD1222 dose. The receptors were sampled from an adult who received the AZD1222 COVID-19 vaccine. CDR3s leave out the opening cysteine and the closing phenylalanine or tryptophan. A D gene is named only where the DNA matches it firmly.

TRBV9,TRBJ1-1,15,TRBD1,ASSAGTGGFLSTEAF
TRBV6-2/TRBV6-3,TRBJ2-7,13,TRBD2,ASSILAGGPYEQY
TRBV12-3/TRBV12-4,TRBJ2-3,11,.,ASSSLGTDTQY
TRBV7-8,TRBJ1-1,14,.,ASSLAGGHLGTEAF
TRBV7-9,TRBJ1-5,12,.,ASSDQVGNQPQH
TRBV6-5,TRBJ2-3,13,.,ASSYSNIGGYTQY
TRBV9,TRBJ1-2,17,TRBD1,ASSVTSGTGLLKLHGYT
TRBV7-8,TRBJ1-1,11,.,ASSLRPLGEAF
TRBV19,TRBJ1-4,13,TRBD1,ASSRTGTVYEKLF
TRBV6-6,TRBJ1-1,11,.,ASRTVANTEAF
TRBV18,TRBJ1-1,14,.,ASSPPSGRMNTEAF
TRBV30,TRBJ2-6,13,TRBD2,ALIAGGPGANVLT
TRBV5-6,TRBJ2-7,11,TRBD1,ASSPDRAHEQY
TRBV9,TRBJ2-3,11,.,ASSPPPLDTQY
TRBV30,TRBJ2-7,11,.,AWGQIPADEQY
TRBV11-2,TRBJ1-2,14,.,ASSPRLRDPNYGYT
TRBV3-1/TRBV3-2,TRBJ1-1,12,.,ASSLAGANTEAF
TRBV19,TRBJ2-5,12,TRBD1,ASSRETGVETQY
TRBV7-9,TRBJ1-2,11,.,ASSPSGPYGYT
TRBV19,TRBJ1-1,14,TRBD1,ASSKGTGVFGTEAF
TRBV5-1,TRBJ2-3,11,.,ASSPNRADTQY
TRBV6-6,TRBJ1-6,12,.,ASRDGGVNSPLH
TRBV4-2,TRBJ2-7,14,.,ASSQDAAGVVYEQY
TRBV5-1,TRBJ2-2,12,.,ASSAGAGTGELF
TRBV12-3/TRBV12-4,TRBJ1-2,11,.,ASKDSRNYGYT
TRBV6-5,TRBJ1-1,12,.,ASSYSRGVTEAF
TRBV5-3,TRBJ1-5,9,.,ARSHNQPQH
TRBV18,TRBJ2-6,13,.,ASTALALGANVLT
TRBV23-1,TRBJ2-7,13,.,ASSQSNRRRYEQY
TRBV5-4,TRBJ1-1,13,.,ASSLEKWVNTEAF
TRBV2,TRBJ2-7,13,.,ASSAEGVGIHEQY
TRBV5-1,TRBJ1-2,12,.,ASSLTGRPDGYT
TRBV7-8,TRBJ2-1,14,.,ASSLYPAHSYNEQF
TRBV19,TRBJ2-7,16,TRBD1,ASSSTGGGFLASYEQY
TRBV5-4,TRBJ1-4,14,TRBD1,ASSQKSGTGDEKLF
TRBV5-6,TRBJ1-2,9,.,ASSLNYGYT
TRBV6-5,TRBJ1-5,13,.,ASSYGGAGNQPQH
TRBV13,TRBJ1-4,12,.,ASSREGNNEKLF
TRBV11-2,TRBJ1-6,14,.,ASSPGRLGENSPLH
TRBV27,TRBJ1-2,10,.,ASSGLVGGYT
TRBV12-3/TRBV12-4,TRBJ1-1,10,.,ALQGPDTEAF